This TCR beta chain was profiled in a study of identical twins. A universal primer site arose from template switching, and cDNA bore unique molecular identifiers. From the 5' RACE reads, TCRdb called clonotypes with MiXCR, one entry per CDR3 protein. Found here are roughly 470,000 distinct CDR3 sequences, around 15% of them singletons; the top ten hold approximately 1%. Study results and caveats: Out-of-frame beta chain sequences displayed weaker excess sharing between twins. Low generation-probability sequences were in excess among twin-shared out-of-frame alpha sequences.

The sample holds many counts of this clonotype. The antigen is unknown. This CDR3 comprises 13 residues. V was trimmed by 2 bases and J by 5 bases, leaving 9 bases between them. The V gene's germline CDR1 is SGHTA and CDR2 FQGNSA. In addition, the sample was reused for a study of yellow fever vaccine responses in identical twins. That paper adds: On the reported evidence, twins' vaccine T cell responses seemed partly convergent and partly personalized.

This chain links TRBV7-2 with TRBJ2-5; D may be TRBD2 (5 bases). This receptor was obtained from a woman aged 18-30 years in good health. Sequenced sample: CD4+ T cells sorted from blood. Here the CDR3 DNA reads TGTGCCAGCAGCTTACTAGCTGGGGAGACCCAGTACTTC. This gives the protein CASSLLAGETQYF.